This T cell receptor beta chain was obtained from a study of blood T cells in healthy people across ages. Through a sample-barcoded 5' primer and a J-beta primer mix, a second PCR was run for 7 to 11 cycles. TCRdb used MiXCR to reprocess the 5' RACE reads, holding one entry per CDR3 protein. The sample contains 650,000 to 900,000 distinct CDR3 sequences, around 62% of which appear only once. On this clonotype: No antigen is known for it.

Healthy Russian Caucasian donors spanned ages about 6 to 95 years. The V and J ends lost 1 base and 5 bases respectively, with 12 bases between them. The CDR3 totals 15 residues. The V gene's germline CDR1 is SGHVS and CDR2 FQNEAQ. Study-wide findings and caveats: Investigators viewed diversity estimates from one million T cells as underestimates, the study reported.

The V and J genes are TRBV7-8 and TRBJ2-1; no clear D. The source is a man aged 30 to 39 in good health. Sequenced material: blood. CDR3 nucleotide sequence: TGTGCCAGCAGCTTAGGGAACCTTCGGGACAATGAGCAGTTCTTC. Residues: CASSLGNLRDNEQFF.